This entry lists 2 T cell receptor beta chains sequenced from one sample in a study of T-cell reconstitution after alpha-beta-depleted transplantation in children. The TCRbeta library incorporated unique molecular identifiers. From the PCR reads, TCRdb called clonotypes with MiXCR, one entry per CDR3 protein. The sample includes 200,000 or so distinct CDR3 sequences, 6.3% of them seen just once. The sequenced sample was PBMCs, obtained before TCRalphabeta/CD19-depleted stem cell transplant. These receptors were taken from a girl less than two years old with combined immunodeficiency, due to receive a stem cell transplant.

At least ten counts were recorded for this clonotype. The chain joins TRBV20-1 to TRBJ2-1; 10 positions agree with TRBD2. The CDR3 is made up of 16 amino acids. J gave up 8 bases and V 3 bases, and 13 bases lay outside the gene matches. Germline V lookup: CDR1 DFQATT, CDR2 SNEGSKA (reference sequence). For the CDR3, the DNA is TGCAGTGCTAGCGGGGCGGGACTAGCGCGGATGGATGAGCAGTTCTTC. Its translation: CSASGAGLARMDEQFF.

The chain uses TRBV4-1 and TRBJ2-7; weak D call: TRBD2 (7 bases). Trimming removed 3 bases from V and 3 bases from J, with 24 bases in between. Germline lookup yields CDR1 MGHRA and CDR2 YSYEKL. The CDR3 loop spans 18 amino acids. The CDR3, as DNA: TGCGCCAGCAGCCAGATTGGGGGGGCCGCTGGGGCCCTCTACGAGCAGTACTTC. Protein: CASSQIGGAAGALYEQYF.